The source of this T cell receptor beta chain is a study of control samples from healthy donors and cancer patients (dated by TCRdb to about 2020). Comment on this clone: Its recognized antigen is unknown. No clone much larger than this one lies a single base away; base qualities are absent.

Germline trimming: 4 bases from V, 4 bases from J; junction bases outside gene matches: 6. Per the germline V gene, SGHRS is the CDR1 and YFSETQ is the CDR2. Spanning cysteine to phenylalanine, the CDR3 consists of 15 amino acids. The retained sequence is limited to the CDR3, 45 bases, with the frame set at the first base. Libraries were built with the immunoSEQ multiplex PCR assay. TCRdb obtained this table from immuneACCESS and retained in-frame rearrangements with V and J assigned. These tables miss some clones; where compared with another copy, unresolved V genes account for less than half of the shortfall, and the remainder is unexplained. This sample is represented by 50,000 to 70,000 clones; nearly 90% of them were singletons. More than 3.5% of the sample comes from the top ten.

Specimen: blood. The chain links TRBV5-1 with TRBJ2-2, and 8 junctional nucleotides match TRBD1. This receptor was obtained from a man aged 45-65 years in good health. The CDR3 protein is CASSGDRGGTGELFF. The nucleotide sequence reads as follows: TGCGCCAGCAGCGGAGACAGGGGTGGCACCGGGGAGCTGTTTTTT. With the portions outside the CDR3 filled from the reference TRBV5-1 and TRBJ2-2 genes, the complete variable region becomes KAGVTQTPRYLIKTRGQQVTLSCSPISGHRSVSWYQQTPGQGLQFLFEYFSETQRNKGNFPGRFSGRQFSNSRSEMNVSTLELGDSALYLCASSGDRGGTGELFFGEGSRLTVL.